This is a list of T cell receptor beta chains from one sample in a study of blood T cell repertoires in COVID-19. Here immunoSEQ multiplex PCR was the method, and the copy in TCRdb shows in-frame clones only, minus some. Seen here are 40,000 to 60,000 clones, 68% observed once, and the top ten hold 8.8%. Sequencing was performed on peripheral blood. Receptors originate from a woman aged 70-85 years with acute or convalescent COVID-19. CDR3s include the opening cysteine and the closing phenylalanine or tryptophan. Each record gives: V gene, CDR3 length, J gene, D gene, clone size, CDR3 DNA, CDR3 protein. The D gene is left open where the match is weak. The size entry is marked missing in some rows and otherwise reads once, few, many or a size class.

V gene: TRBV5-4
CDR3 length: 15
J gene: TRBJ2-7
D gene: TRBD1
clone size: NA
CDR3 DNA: TGTGCCAGCAGCTTGGGCGGACAGGGGGCCTACGAGCAGTACTTC
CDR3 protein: CASSLGGQGAYEQYF

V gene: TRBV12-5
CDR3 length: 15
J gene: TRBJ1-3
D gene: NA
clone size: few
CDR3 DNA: TGTGCTAGTGGTCCCTGGGCAGGGACTGGAAACACCATATATTTT
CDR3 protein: CASGPWAGTGNTIYF

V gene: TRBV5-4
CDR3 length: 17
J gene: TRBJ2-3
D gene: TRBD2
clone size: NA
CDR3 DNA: TGTGCCAGCAGCTCGCGACTAGCGGGGGGACCCACAGATACGCAGTATTTT
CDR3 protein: CASSSRLAGGPTDTQYF

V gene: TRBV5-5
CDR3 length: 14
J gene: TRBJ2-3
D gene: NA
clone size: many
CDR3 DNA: TGTGCCAGCAGCTTACGGGGTTCCCCAGATACGCAGTATTTT
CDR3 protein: CASSLRGSPDTQYF

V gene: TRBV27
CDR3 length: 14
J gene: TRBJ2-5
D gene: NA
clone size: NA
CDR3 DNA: TGTGCCAGCAGGGGCCTTGGGGGGGCGGAGACCCAGTACTTC
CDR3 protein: CASRGLGGAETQYF

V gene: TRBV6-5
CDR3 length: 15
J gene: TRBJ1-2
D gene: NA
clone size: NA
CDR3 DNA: TGTGCCAGCAGTTCTATGGGGCAGGGTGACTATGGCTACACCTTC
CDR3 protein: CASSSMGQGDYGYTF

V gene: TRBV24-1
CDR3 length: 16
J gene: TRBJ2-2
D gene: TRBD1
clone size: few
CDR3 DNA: TGTGCCACCATGTCCCGGGACAGGTCGAACACCGGGGAGCTGTTTTTT
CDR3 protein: CATMSRDRSNTGELFF

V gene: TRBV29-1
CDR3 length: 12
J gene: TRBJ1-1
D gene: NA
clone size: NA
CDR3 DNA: TGCAGCGTCGAGTGGGGAGCCACTGAAGCTTTCTTT
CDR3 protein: CSVEWGATEAFF

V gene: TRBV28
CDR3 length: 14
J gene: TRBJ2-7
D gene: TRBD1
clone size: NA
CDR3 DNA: TGTGCCAGCAGTTGGGGACAGGGGGCAGCCGAGCAGTACTTC
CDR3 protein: CASSWGQGAAEQYF

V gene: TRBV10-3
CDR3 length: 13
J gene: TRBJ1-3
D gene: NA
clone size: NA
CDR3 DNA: TGTGCCATCAGCGACAGTTCTGGAAACACCATATATTTT
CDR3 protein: CAISDSSGNTIYF

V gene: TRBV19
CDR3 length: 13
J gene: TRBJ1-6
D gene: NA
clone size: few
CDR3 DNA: TGTGCCAGTAGTCTTCAGGGCAATTCACCCCTCCACTTT
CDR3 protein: CASSLQGNSPLHF

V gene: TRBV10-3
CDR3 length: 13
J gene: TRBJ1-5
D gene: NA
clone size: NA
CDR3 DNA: TGTGCCATCAGTGAGTCGTATCAATCGGCCCAGCATTTT
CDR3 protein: CAISESYQSAQHF

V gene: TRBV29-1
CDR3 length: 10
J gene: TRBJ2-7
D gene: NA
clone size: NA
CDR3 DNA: TGCAGCGTATTAATCCACGAGCAGTACTTC
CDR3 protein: CSVLIHEQYF

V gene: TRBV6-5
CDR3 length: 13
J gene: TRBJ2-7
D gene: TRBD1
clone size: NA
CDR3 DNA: TGTGCCAGCACCAATGGACAGGTCTACGAGCAGTACTTC
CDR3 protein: CASTNGQVYEQYF

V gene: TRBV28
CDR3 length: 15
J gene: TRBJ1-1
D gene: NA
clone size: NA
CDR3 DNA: TGTGCCACACATAATGGAGGACCTTCGAACACTGAAGCTTTCTTT
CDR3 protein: CATHNGGPSNTEAFF

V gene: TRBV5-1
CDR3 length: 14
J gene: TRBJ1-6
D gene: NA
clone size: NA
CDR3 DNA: TGCGCCAGCAGCTTCCGTGGAGGGAATTCACCCCTCCACTTT
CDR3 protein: CASSFRGGNSPLHF

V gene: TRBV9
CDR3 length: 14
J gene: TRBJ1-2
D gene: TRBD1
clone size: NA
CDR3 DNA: TGTGCCAGCAGTACAGGGGCCAAGGGCTATGGCTACACCTTC
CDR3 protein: CASSTGAKGYGYTF

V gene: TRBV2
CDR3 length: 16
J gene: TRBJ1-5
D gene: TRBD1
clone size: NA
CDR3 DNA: TGTGCCAGCAGTGAAGGACAGGGGTTGGGCAATCAGCCCCAGCATTTT
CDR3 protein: CASSEGQGLGNQPQHF

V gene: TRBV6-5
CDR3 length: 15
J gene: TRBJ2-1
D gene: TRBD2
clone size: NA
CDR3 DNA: TGTGCCAGCAGTTACGGGGGTAGCGGGGGTCATGAGCAGTTCTTC
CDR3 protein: CASSYGGSGGHEQFF

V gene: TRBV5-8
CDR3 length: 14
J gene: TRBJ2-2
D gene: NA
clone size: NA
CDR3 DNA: TGTGCCAGCAGCTTGGAGCAGGTCGCCGGGGAGCTGTTTTTT
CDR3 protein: CASSLEQVAGELFF

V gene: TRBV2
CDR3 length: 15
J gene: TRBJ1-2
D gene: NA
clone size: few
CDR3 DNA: TGTGCCAGCGCCGGGAGGGCAGTAGAGGGCTATGGCTACACCTTC
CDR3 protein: CASAGRAVEGYGYTF

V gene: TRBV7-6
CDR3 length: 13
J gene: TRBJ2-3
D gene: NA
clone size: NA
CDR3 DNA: TGTGCCAGCAGCTCAGGGGATTGGGATACGCAGTATTTT
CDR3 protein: CASSSGDWDTQYF

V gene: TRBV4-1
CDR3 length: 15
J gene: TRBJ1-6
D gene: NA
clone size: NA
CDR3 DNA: TGCGCCAGCAGCCAAGATCGTTGGAGGGATTCACCCCTCCACTTT
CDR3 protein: CASSQDRWRDSPLHF

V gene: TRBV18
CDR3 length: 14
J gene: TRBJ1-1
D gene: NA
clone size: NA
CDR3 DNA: TGTGCCAGCTCATCGGACAGTTCGAACACTGAAGCTTTCTTT
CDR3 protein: CASSSDSSNTEAFF

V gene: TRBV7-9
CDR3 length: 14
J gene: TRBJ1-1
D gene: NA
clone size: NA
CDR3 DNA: TGTGCCAGCAGCACTCACAGGGAGAACACTGAAGCTTTCTTT
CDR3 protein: CASSTHRENTEAFF

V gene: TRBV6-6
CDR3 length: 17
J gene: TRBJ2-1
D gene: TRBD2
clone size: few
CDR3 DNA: TGTGCCAGCAGTCCGACGAATACGCGGGGGGCCGGTGATGAGCAGTTCTTC
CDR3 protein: CASSPTNTRGAGDEQFF

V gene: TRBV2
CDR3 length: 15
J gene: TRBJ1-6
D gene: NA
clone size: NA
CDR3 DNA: TGTGCCAGCAGTCAAGGGACATTCTATAATTCACCCCTCCACTTT
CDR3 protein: CASSQGTFYNSPLHF

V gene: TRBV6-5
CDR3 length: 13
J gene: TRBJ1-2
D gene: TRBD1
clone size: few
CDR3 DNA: TGTGCCAGCAGGGCGACAGGGAGCTATGGCTACACCTTC
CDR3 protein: CASRATGSYGYTF

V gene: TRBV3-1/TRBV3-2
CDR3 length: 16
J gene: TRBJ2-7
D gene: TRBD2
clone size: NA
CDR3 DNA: TGTGCCAGCAGCCCAGGGTCGGCGGGGGTACCCTACGAGCAGTACTTC
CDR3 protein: CASSPGSAGVPYEQYF

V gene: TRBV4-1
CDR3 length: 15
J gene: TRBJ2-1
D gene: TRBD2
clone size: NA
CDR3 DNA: TGCGCCCGCAGCCGAGGGGAGGGCGTATACAATGAGCAGTTCTTC
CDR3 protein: CARSRGEGVYNEQFF

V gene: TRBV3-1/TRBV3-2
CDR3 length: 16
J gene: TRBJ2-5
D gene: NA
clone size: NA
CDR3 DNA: TGTGCCAGCAGCCCCATGAAAAGGGGGTACGGGGAGACCCAGTACTTC
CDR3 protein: CASSPMKRGYGETQYF

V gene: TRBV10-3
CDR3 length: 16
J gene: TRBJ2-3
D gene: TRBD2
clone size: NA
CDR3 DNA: TGTGCCATCAGTGAGTCGAAGGCGGGAGCCCCAGATACGCAGTATTTT
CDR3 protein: CAISESKAGAPDTQYF

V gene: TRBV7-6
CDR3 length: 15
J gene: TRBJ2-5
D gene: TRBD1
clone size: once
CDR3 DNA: TGTGCCAGCAGCCCGAGACAGGGTTTGGGGGAGACCCAGTACTTC
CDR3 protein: CASSPRQGLGETQYF

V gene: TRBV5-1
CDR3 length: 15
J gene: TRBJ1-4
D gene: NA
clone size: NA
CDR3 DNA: TGCGCCAGCAGCTTGGAGGCCAGGGGTGGGGAAAAACTGTTTTTT
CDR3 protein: CASSLEARGGEKLFF

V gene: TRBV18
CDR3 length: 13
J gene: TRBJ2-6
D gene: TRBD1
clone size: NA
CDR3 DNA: TGTGCCAGCTCACAGGGACAGCCTTTGGTCCTGACTTTC
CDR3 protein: CASSQGQPLVLTF

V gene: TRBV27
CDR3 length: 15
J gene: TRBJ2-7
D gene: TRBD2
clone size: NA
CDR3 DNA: TGTGCCAGCAGATCTAGCGGGAGTGTGTCCTACGAGCAGTACTTC
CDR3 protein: CASRSSGSVSYEQYF

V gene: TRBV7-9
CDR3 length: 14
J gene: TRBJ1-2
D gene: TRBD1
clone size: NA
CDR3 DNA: TGTGCCAGCAGCTCCTGGGGGACAGGGAATGGCTACACCTTC
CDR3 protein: CASSSWGTGNGYTF

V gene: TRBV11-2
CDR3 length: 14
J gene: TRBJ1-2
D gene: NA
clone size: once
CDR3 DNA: TGTGCCAGCAGCTCCAGGGCGGCAGACTATGGCTACACCTTC
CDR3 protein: CASSSRAADYGYTF

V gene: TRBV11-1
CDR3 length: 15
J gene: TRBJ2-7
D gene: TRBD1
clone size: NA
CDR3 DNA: TGTGCCAGCAGCGAACAACAGGGGCGTGGGTACGAGCAGTACTTC
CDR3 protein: CASSEQQGRGYEQYF

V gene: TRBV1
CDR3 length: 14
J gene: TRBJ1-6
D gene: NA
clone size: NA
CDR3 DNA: TGCACCACCCTCAGCGATAACTATAATTCACCCCTCCACTTT
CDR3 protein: CTTLSDNYNSPLHF

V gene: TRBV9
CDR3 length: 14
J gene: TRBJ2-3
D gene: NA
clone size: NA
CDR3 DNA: TGTGCCAGCAGCGTAGGAGCGGCCGCAGATACGCAGTATTTT
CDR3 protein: CASSVGAAADTQYF

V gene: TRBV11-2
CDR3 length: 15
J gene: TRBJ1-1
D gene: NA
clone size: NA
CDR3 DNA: TGTGCCAGCAGCTTATATTCCGGCGGGAACACTGAAGCTTTCTTT
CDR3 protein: CASSLYSGGNTEAFF

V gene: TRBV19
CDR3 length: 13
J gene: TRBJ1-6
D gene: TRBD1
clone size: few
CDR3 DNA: TGTGCCAGTAGTGGACAGGGGTTGAGGGCCCTCCACTTT
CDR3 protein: CASSGQGLRALHF

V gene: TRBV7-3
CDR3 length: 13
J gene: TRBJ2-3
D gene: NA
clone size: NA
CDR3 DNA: TGTGCCAGTACGCCAGGGGGCACAGATACGCAGTATTTT
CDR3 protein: CASTPGGTDTQYF

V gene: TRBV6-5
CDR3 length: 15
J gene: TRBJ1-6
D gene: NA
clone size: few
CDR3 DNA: TGTGCCAGCACTCCTCGGAGAAGGTTGGGTTCACCCCTCCACTTT
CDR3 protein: CASTPRRRLGSPLHF

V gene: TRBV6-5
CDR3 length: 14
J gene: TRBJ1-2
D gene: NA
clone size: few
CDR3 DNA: TGTGCCAGCAGTTACTCGATAGCAGGGGCCCGCTACACCTTC
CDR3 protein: CASSYSIAGARYTF

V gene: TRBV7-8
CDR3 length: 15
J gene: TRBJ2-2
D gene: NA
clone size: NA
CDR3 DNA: TGTGCCAGCAGCTTACTTAGCGGAAACACCGGGGAGCTGTTTTTT
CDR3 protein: CASSLLSGNTGELFF

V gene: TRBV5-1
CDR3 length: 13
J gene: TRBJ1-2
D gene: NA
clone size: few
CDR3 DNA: TGCGCCAGCAGCCCCCAGTACGGCGGGCGCTACACCTTC
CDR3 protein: CASSPQYGGRYTF

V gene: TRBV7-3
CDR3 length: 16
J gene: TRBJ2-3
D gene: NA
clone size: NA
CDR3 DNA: TGTGCCAGCAGCTTGGTGCACGGGGGATCCACAGATACGCAGTATTTT
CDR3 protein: CASSLVHGGSTDTQYF

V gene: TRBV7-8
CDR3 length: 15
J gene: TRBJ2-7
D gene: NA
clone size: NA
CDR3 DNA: TGTGCCAGCAGCCCCGGACTATCCGGAAAGTACGAGCAGTACTTC
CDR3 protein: CASSPGLSGKYEQYF

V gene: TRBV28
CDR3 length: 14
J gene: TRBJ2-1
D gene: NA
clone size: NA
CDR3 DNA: NA
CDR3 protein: CASSSSGQGFEQFF

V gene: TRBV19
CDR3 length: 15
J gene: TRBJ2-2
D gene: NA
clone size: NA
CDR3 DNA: TGTGCCAGTAGTATTCGGCCAGGGATTACCGGGGAGCTGTTTTTT
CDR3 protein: CASSIRPGITGELFF